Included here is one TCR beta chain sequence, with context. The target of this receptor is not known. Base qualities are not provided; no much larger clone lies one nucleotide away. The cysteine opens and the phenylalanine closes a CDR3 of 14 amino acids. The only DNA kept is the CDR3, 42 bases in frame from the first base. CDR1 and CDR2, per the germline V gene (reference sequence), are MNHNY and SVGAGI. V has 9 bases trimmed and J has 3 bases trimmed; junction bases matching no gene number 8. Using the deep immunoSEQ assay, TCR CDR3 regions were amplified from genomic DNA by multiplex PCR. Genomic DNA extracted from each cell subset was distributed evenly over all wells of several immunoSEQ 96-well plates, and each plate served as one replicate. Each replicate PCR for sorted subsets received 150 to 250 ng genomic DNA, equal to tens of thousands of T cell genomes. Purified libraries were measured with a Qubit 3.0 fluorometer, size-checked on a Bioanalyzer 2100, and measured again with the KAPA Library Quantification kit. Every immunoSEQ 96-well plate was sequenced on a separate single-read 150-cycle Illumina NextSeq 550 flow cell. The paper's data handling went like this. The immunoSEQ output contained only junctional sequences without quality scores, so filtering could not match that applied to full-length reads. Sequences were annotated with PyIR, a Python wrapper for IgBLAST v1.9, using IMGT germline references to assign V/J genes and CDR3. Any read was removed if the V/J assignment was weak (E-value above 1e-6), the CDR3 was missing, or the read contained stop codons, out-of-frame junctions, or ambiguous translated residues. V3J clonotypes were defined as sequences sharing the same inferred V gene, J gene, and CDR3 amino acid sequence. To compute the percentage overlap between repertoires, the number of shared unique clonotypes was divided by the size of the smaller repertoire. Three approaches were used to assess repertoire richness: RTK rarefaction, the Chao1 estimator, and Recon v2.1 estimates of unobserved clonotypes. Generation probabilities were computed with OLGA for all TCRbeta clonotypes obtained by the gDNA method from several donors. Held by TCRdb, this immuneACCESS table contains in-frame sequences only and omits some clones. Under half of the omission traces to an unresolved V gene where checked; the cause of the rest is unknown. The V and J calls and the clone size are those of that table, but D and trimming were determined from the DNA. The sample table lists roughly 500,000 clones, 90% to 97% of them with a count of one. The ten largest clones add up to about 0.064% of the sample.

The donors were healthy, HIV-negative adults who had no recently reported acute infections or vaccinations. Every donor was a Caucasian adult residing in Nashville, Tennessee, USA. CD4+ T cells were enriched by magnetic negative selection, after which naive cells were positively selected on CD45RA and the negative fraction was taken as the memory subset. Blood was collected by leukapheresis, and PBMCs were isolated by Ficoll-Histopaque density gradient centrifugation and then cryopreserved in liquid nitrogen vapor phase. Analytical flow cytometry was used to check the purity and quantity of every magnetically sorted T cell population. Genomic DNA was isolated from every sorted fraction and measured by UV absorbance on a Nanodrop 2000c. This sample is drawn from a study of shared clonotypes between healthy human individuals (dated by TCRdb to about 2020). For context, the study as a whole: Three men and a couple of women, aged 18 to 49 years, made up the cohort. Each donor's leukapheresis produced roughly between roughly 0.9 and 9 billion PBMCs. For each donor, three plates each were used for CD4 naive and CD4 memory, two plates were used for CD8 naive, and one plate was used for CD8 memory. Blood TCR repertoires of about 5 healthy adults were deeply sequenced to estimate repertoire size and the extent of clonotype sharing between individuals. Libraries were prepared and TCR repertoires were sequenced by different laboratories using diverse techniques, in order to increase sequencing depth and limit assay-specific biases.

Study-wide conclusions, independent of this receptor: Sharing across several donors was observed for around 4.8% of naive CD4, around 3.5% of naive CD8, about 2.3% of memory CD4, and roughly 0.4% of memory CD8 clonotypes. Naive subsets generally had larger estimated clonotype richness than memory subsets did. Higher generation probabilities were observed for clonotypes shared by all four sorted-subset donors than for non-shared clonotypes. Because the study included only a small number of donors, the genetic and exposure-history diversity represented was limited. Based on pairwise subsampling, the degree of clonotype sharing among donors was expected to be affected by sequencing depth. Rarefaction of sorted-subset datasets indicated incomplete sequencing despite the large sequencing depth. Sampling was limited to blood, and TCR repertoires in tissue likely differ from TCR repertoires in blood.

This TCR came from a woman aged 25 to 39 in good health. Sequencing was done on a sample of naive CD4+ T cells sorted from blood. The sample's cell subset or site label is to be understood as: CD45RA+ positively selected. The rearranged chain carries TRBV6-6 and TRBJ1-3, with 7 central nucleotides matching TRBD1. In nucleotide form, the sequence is TGTGCCAGTAAAGGGGGCGCGAGTGGAAACACCATATATTTT. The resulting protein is CASKGGASGNTIYF.